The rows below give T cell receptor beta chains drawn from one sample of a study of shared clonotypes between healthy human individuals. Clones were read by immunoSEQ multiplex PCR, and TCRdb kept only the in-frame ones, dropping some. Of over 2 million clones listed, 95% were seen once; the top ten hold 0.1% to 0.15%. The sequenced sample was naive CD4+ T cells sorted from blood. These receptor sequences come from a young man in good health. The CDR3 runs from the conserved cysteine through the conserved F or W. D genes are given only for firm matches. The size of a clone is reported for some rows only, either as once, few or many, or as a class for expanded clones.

DNA: TGTGCCAGCAGTTACTCGTGGGACAGGGCCTACGAGCAGTACTTC
CDR3: CASSYSWDRAYEQYF
size: .
V: TRBV6-6
D: TRBD1
J: TRBJ2-7

DNA: TGTGCCAGCAGTCGAGGGGGACAGGGAAACTACGAGCAGTACTTC
CDR3: CASSRGGQGNYEQYF
size: .
V: TRBV6-5
D: TRBD1
J: TRBJ2-7

DNA: TGTGCCAGCAGGGGGGGAGGGAGCTATGGCTACACCTTC
CDR3: CASRGGGSYGYTF
size: .
V: TRBV6-6
D: .
J: TRBJ1-2

DNA: TGCGCCAGCAGCCAAGCGGGTACTATAAGCTATGGCTACACCTTC
CDR3: CASSQAGTISYGYTF
size: .
V: TRBV4-1
D: .
J: TRBJ1-2

DNA: TGTGCCAGCAGCCAAGGGACTTCCGAGCAGTTCTTC
CDR3: CASSQGTSEQFF
size: .
V: TRBV16
D: .
J: TRBJ2-1

DNA: TGTGCCAGCAGTAACACCGGGGAGCTGTTTTTT
CDR3: CASSNTGELFF
size: .
V: TRBV6-5
D: .
J: TRBJ2-2

DNA: TGTGCCAGCAGCCCCCAGGTGAACACCGGGGAGCTGTTTTTT
CDR3: CASSPQVNTGELFF
size: .
V: TRBV11-3
D: .
J: TRBJ2-2

DNA: TGTGCCTGGAGTCCCCCGGACAGGGAGGGCGGGGAGCTGTTTTTT
CDR3: CAWSPPDREGGELFF
size: .
V: TRBV30
D: .
J: TRBJ2-2

DNA: TGCGCCAGCAGCTTGGAACCCCGCTATGGCTACACCTTC
CDR3: CASSLEPRYGYTF
size: .
V: TRBV5-1
D: .
J: TRBJ1-2

DNA: TGTGCCAGCAAAGTCGTAGATACGCAGTATTTT
CDR3: CASKVVDTQYF
size: .
V: TRBV2
D: .
J: TRBJ2-3

DNA: TGCGCCAGCAGCCCTCGACAGGGGTTGGACTATGGCTACACCTTC
CDR3: CASSPRQGLDYGYTF
size: .
V: TRBV4-1
D: TRBD1
J: TRBJ1-2

DNA: TGTGCCAGCAGTTTAACGGCAGGGGTTGGCTACACCTTC
CDR3: CASSLTAGVGYTF
size: many
V: TRBV27
D: .
J: TRBJ1-2

DNA: TGTGCCAGCAGCTTGGAGGGTCGTCAGTACACCGGGGAGCTGTTTTTT
CDR3: CASSLEGRQYTGELFF
size: .
V: TRBV5-5
D: .
J: TRBJ2-2

DNA: TGTGCCAGCAGCCCTCGGGGGCAGGCGGAGCTGTTTTTT
CDR3: CASSPRGQAELFF
size: .
V: TRBV4-2
D: .
J: TRBJ2-2

DNA: TGTGCCAGCAGCGAACGGGCGGTGCCGGGGGTGAGGGAGCAGTACTTC
CDR3: CASSERAVPGVREQYF
size: .
V: TRBV6-1
D: .
J: TRBJ2-7

DNA: TGTGCCAGCAGCCAACCCCTGGGAGGAGCGGGGGGGAAGTACAATGAGCAGTTCTTC
CDR3: CASSQPLGGAGGKYNEQFF
size: .
V: TRBV4-2
D: TRBD2
J: TRBJ2-1

DNA: TGTGCCAGCAGCAAAAGTGTCGACGGGTTGGGGGAAAAACTGTTTTTT
CDR3: CASSKSVDGLGEKLFF
size: few
V: TRBV9
D: .
J: TRBJ1-4

DNA: TGTGCCAGCAGTTCAGGGTGGGATTCACCCCTCCACTTT
CDR3: CASSSGWDSPLHF
size: .
V: TRBV28
D: .
J: TRBJ1-6

DNA: TGTGCCAGCAGTTTAGATATAAGTGTTCACTACGAGCAGTACTTC
CDR3: CASSLDISVHYEQYF
size: .
V: TRBV27
D: .
J: TRBJ2-7

DNA: TGTGCCAGCCGGGACAGGGAAGGCACTGAAGCTTTCTTT
CDR3: CASRDREGTEAFF
size: .
V: TRBV6-1
D: TRBD1
J: TRBJ1-1

DNA: TGCAGCGTTCGTTTGGGGGGCTCTGGAAACACCATATATTTT
CDR3: CSVRLGGSGNTIYF
size: .
V: TRBV29-1
D: .
J: TRBJ1-3

DNA: TGTGCCAGCAGCCGACTCCCACTAGCCGAAGCTTTCTTT
CDR3: CASSRLPLAEAFF
size: once
V: TRBV9
D: .
J: TRBJ1-1